These 19 T cell receptor beta chains share one sample of origin, sequenced in a study of cytomegalovirus exposure and HLA in healthy donors. The study ran its PCR with 60 Vbeta and 13 Jbeta primers. Only in-frame clones appear in the TCRdb table, and some are missing; sequencing was by immunoSEQ multiplex PCR. The sample lists 150,000 to 200,000 clones, just under 80% seen once, with 2.5% to 3.5% in the top ten. Sequences were obtained from PBMCs. The receptors here all came from a woman aged 45-65 years in good health and CMV-seropositive.

The V call is TRBV7-2, the J call TRBJ2-5; TRBD2 aligns across 11 bases. Germline V gives CDR1 SGHTA, CDR2 FQGNSA. The V gene end was trimmed by 4 bases and the J gene end by 0 bases; junction bases not matched to a gene: 4. There are 16 residues in the CDR3. CDR3 nucleotide sequence: TGTGCCAGCAGCTCCGGACTAGCGGGTTACCAAGAGACCCAGTACTTC. Its protein is CASSSGLAGYQETQYF.

The DNA for the CDR3 is TGTGCCAGCAGTTACCGGGGGAGGCCCGGGGGATCCACAGATACGCAGTATTTT. It is translated as CASSYRGRPGGSTDTQYF. The chain combines TRBV28 with TRBJ2-3; D might be TRBD2 (6 bases). The ends were cut back, 4 bases at V and 2 bases at J, with 22 bases in the middle. Germline values: CDR1 MDHEN, CDR2 SYDVKM. The CDR3 totals 18 residues.

The V and J genes are TRBV28 and TRBJ2-7; the match to TRBD1 covers 8 bases. Germline loops: CDR1 MDHEN, CDR2 SYDVKM. Germline trimming cut 0 bases from V and 3 bases from J; bases unmatched to any gene: 4. The CDR3 covers 15 residues. Here the CDR3 DNA reads TGTGCCAGCAGTTTATGGGGACAGGATTACTACGAGCAGTACTTC. Translation: CASSLWGQDYYEQYF.

The V call is TRBV4-1, the J call TRBJ2-1, with 13 bases identical to TRBD2. The V gene end was trimmed by 0 bases and the J gene end by 4 bases; junction bases not matched to a gene: 0. The V gene's germline CDR1 is MGHRA and CDR2 YSYEKL. This CDR3 is built from 16 residues. CDR3 nucleotide sequence: TGCGCCAGCAGCCAAGAACTAGCGGGGGGGTACAATGAGCAGTTCTTC. It is translated as CASSQELAGGYNEQFF.

The chain carries TRBV7-9 and TRBJ2-1, with TRBD1 matching 7 bases. J gave up 13 bases and V 1 base, and 7 bases lay outside the gene matches. The CDR3 loop spans 13 amino acids. CDR1 is SEHNR, CDR2 FQNEAQ, per germline (reference sequence). CDR3 bases: TGTGCCAGCAGCTTAGAGGGGGACAGTCCCCAGTTCTTC. This gives the protein CASSLEGDSPQFF.

This sequence joins TRBV9 and TRBJ2-7, with D perhaps TRBD1 (5 bases). In germline, CDR1 is SGDLS, CDR2 YYNGEE. V shed 0 bases and J shed 3 bases, with 10 bases lying between them. The CDR3 extends over 14 amino acids. The CDR3 region has the DNA TGTGCCAGCAGCGTAGACCCCCAGGGCTACGAGCAGTACTTC. It yields the protein CASSVDPQGYEQYF.

This clone was seen just once. The J gene is TRBJ1-2, the V gene TRBV30; tentatively, D is TRBD1 (5 bases). The CDR3 loop spans 18 amino acids. Germline lookup yields CDR1 GTSNPN and CDR2 SVGIG (reference sequence). Trimming took 0 bases from V and 4 from J, leaving 24 bases between them. As DNA, the CDR3 is TGTGCCTGGAGTGTACTCATGGCAGGGTGGGCCTCTAGCTATGGCTACACCTTC. This encodes CAWSVLMAGWASSYGYTF.

The J gene is TRBJ1-4, the V gene TRBV28; 8 positions agree with TRBD1. The V segment lost 3 bases and the J segment 0 bases; nucleotides outside the gene matches: 3. CDR1 is MDHEN, CDR2 SYDVKM, per germline. The CDR3 runs to 16 residues. CDR3: CASSFTGGATNEKLFF. CDR3 in DNA: TGTGCCAGCAGTTTTACAGGGGGGGCAACTAATGAAAAACTGTTTTTT. Complete variable domain (other parts from reference TRBV28 and TRBJ1-4): DVKVTQSSRYLVKRTGEKVFLECVQDMDHENMFWYRQDPGLGLRLIYFSYDVKMKEKGDIPEGYSVSREKKERFSLILESASTNQTSMYLCASSFTGGATNEKLFFGSGTQLSVL.

This clone was found a few times. V gene TRBV7-2 combines with J gene TRBJ1-1; 8 bases match TRBD1. This CDR3 contains 13 residues. The junction had 7 bases not matched to a gene; V was cut back by 8 bases and J by 5 bases. The germline V gene encodes CDR1 SGHTA and CDR2 FQGNSA. CDR3 coding DNA: TGTGCCAGCGAACAGGGGGGGAGAACTGAAGCTTTCTTT. Protein product: CASEQGGRTEAFF.

The rearrangement uses TRBV2 and TRBJ2-7; a possible D gene is TRBD1 (5 bases). The CDR3 extends over 11 amino acids. The germline CDR1 and CDR2 sequences are SNHLY and FYNNEI. Trimming cost V 5 bases and J 7 bases, with 9 bases left between them. In DNA, the CDR3 is TGTGCCAGCAGTTACCAGGGAGAGCAGTACTTC. Its protein is CASSYQGEQYF.

The chain is built from TRBV7-6 and TRBJ2-5, with 12 bases matching TRBD1. The J segment lost 5 bases and the V segment lost 0 bases, leaving 4 bases of the junction unmatched. The CDR3 length is 16 residues. CDR1 is SGHVS and CDR2 is FNYEAQ in the germline V gene. The CDR3: CASSLARDRGHETQYF. As DNA, the CDR3 is TGTGCCAGCAGCTTAGCCCGGGACAGGGGGCATGAGACCCAGTACTTC. Full variable domain (rest looked up from reference TRBV7-6 and TRBJ2-5): GAGVSQSPRYKVTKRGQDVALRCDPISGHVSLYWYRQALGQGPEFLTYFNYEAQQDKSGLPNDRFSAERPEGSISTLTIQRTEQRDSAMYRCASSLARDRGHETQYFGPGTRLLVL.

The rearrangement joins TRBV2 to TRBJ1-4; D possibly corresponds to TRBD1 (6 bases). The CDR3 length is 15 residues. CDR1 and CDR2 (germline): SNHLY, FYNNEI. The V and J ends lost 1 base and 8 bases respectively, with 14 bases between them. The chain's CDR3 is CASSEGGTPREKLFF. The CDR3 coding sequence is TGTGCCAGCAGTGAAGGGGGGACACCTCGGGAAAAACTGTTTTTT.

The chain carries TRBV2 and TRBJ1-3; D gene uncertain. Germline-derived CDR1 and CDR2 are SNHLY and FYNNEI. The length of the CDR3 is 13 residues. Trimming pared 4 bases from V and 0 bases from J, leaving 4 bases between. In nucleotides, the CDR3 is TGTGCCAGCAGTGTCAGCTCTGGAAACACCATATATTTT. Its translation: CASSVSSGNTIYF. Filled out from reference TRBV2 and TRBJ1-3, the complete variable domain reads EPEVTQTPSHQVTQMGQEVILRCVPISNHLYFYWYRQILGQKVEFLVSFYNNEISEKSEIFDDQFSVERPDGSNFTLKIRSTKLEDSAMYFCASSVSSGNTIYFGEGSWLTVV.

This clone was observed once. The V gene is TRBV12-5, the J gene TRBJ2-6; 11 bases are a match to TRBD1. This CDR3 is 21 amino acids long. The junction had 18 bases not matched to a gene; V was cut back by 6 bases and J by 2 bases. Germline CDR1 is LGHNT and CDR2 is FRNRAP. CDR3 nucleotide sequence: TGTGCTAGTGGGACCCCCGGTCGGACAGGGGGCGTCGCAGCTGGGGCCAACGTCCTGACTTTC. This gives the protein CASGTPGRTGGVAAGANVLTF.

The V gene is TRBV30, the J gene TRBJ1-2; a possible D gene is TRBD1 (5 bases). Looked up from germline, CDR1 is GTSNPN and CDR2 is SVGIG (reference sequence). V shed 5 bases and J shed 8 bases, with 21 bases lying between them. CDR3 length: 14 residues. CDR3: CAWAVGGDGGGYTF. CDR3 nucleotide sequence: TGTGCCTGGGCGGTTGGAGGGGACGGAGGCGGCTACACCTTC.

The chain carries TRBV30 and TRBJ1-1; TRBD1 agrees at 7 bases. This CDR3 has 13 residues. J was trimmed by 5 bases and V by 2 bases; bases with no gene match: 5. Looked up from germline, CDR1 is GTSNPN and CDR2 is SVGIG (reference sequence). The CDR3 sequence: CAWSPRQGTEAFF. The CDR3 bases are TGTGCCTGGAGTCCAAGACAGGGTACTGAAGCTTTCTTT.

With respect to this clone: The junction does not match germline at one end; this may be a read error. J is TRBJ2-6 and V is TRBV10-3; a weak D match, TRBD1 (5 bases). The V gene's germline CDR1 is ENHRY and CDR2 SYGVKD. This CDR3 region has 15 residues. CDR3 in DNA: TGTGCCATCAGTGACGGACCCTCTGGGGCCAACGGCCTGACTTTC. As protein: CAISDGPSGANGLTF.

This clone was found once. The chain combines TRBV15 with TRBJ2-3, with TRBD1 matching over 8 bases. Germline-derived CDR1 and CDR2 are LNHNV and YYDKDF (reference sequence). The CDR3 has 14 amino acids. V lost 7 bases to trimming and J lost 1 base; unmatched junction nucleotides: 4. CDR3 nucleotide sequence: TGTGCCACCAACTTGGACAGGGGCACAGATACGCAGTATTTT. Translating gives CATNLDRGTDTQYF.

The chain carries TRBV9 and TRBJ2-3; possible D gene TRBD2, 5 bases. Germline CDR1 is SGDLS and CDR2 is YYNGEE. This CDR3 contains 15 residues. Trimming left V 4 bases short and J 4 bases short, with 16 bases between. CDR3 residues: CASSRSGSMADTQYF. CDR3 coding DNA: TGTGCCAGCAGCAGAAGCGGCTCTATGGCAGATACGCAGTATTTT.